The text below deals with one TCR beta chain. Its antigen is not known. The repertoire was sequenced with immunoSEQ multiplex PCR; TCRdb's copy has only in-frame clones and lacks some. Here the sample spans about 21,000 clones, around nine tenths being singletons. Time point indicated: newly diagnosed, previously untreated cHL patient sample. From thawed PBMCs, magnetic negative selection was used to isolate the CD8+ T cells. The CDR3 sequence is 18 residues long. With 5 bases removed from V and 1 base from J, the gap between germline ends came to 21 bases. The germline V gene encodes CDR1 SGHVT and CDR2 SQSDAQ. This specimen belongs to a study of PD-1 blockade in classical Hodgkin lymphoma. Whole-study results and caveats: Undefined causes, possibly disease activity or prior therapy, underlie the repertoire differences. Lower baseline TCR diversity was reported for newly diagnosed patients than for healthy donors.

J is TRBJ1-3 and V is TRBV7-4; D is possibly TRBD1 (5 bases). This sequence originates from a human donor with classical Hodgkin lymphoma. The sample consisted of CD8+ T cells from blood. The CDR3 loop reads CASSVSGEWAISGNTIYF. The CDR3 DNA reads TGTGCCAGCAGCGTTTCGGGGGAATGGGCGATATCTGGAAACACCATATATTTT.